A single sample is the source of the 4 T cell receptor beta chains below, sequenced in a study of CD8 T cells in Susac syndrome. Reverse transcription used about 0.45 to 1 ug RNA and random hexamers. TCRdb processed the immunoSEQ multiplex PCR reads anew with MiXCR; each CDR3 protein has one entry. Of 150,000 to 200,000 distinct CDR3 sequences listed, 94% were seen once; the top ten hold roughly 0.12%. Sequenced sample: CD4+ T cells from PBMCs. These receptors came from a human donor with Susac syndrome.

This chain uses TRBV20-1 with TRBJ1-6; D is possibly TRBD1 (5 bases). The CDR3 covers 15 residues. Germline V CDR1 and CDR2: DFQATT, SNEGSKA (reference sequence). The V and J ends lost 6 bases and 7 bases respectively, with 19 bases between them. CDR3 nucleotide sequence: TGCAGTGCAACCTCCTGGGGGAATGCCAATTCACCCCTCCACTTT. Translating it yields CSATSWGNANSPLHF.

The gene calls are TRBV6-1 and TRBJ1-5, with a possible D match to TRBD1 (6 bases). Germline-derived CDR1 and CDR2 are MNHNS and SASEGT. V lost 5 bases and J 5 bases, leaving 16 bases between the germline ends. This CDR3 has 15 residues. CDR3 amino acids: CASSPRGVGYQPQHF. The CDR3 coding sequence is TGTGCCAGCAGTCCCAGGGGAGTCGGCTATCAGCCCCAGCATTTT.

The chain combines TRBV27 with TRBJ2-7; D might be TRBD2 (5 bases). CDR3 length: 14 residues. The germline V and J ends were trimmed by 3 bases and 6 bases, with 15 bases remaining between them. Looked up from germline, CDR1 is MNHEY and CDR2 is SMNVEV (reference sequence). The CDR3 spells CASSFGETVSEQYF. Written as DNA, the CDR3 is TGTGCCAGCAGTTTCGGGGAAACAGTAAGCGAGCAGTACTTC.

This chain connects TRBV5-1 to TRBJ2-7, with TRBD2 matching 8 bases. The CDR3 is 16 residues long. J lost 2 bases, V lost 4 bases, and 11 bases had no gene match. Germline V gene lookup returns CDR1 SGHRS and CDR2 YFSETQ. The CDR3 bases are TGCGCCAGCAGCCCAGATGTTATCGGGGGGGCCTACGAGCAGTACTTC. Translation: CASSPDVIGGAYEQYF.